Each of the 13 T cell receptor beta chains below was sequenced from the same sample in a study of response to subunit inactivated influenza vaccine. MiXCR, applied by TCRdb to the RT-PCR reads, yields one record per CDR3 protein. The sample includes about 540,000 distinct CDR3 sequences, approximately 24% of them seen just once. This sample also belongs to another study, concerning T cells expressing NK-cell markers. Turning to that study: What made the TCR beta cDNA was 5'RACE template switching with UMIs.

Specimen: CD4+ T cells sorted from PBMCs, collected 11 to 12 days after vaccination. These TCRs come from a man between 50 and 59 years old who received an inactivated influenza vaccine.

Only a few counts were recorded for this clonotype. This sequence joins TRBV24-1 and TRBJ2-3, with D possibly TRBD1 on 6 matching bases. This CDR3 is built from 17 residues. The V end lost 3 bases, the J end lost 4 bases, and 19 bases lay between the germline ends. Germline V CDR1 and CDR2: KGHDR, SFDVKD. The CDR3 DNA sequence: TGTGCCACCAGTGATCCCACAGGGAGCTTGAAGGCAGATACGCAGTATTTT. This translates into CATSDPTGSLKADTQYF.

This clonotype has ten or more counts. The chain employs TRBV29-1 and TRBJ1-1; 9 bases map to TRBD1. The CDR3 loop spans 12 amino acids. Germline V CDR1 and CDR2: SQVTM, ANQGSEA. V shed 7 bases and J 2 bases; nucleotides not matched to a gene: 2. The CDR3, as DNA: TGCAGCGGGGACAGGGCCAACACTGAAGCTTTCTTT. This codes for CSGDRANTEAFF. Full variable domain (missing parts from reference TRBV29-1 and TRBJ1-1): SAVISQKPSRDICQRGTSLTIQCQVDSQVTMMFWYRQQPGQSLTLIATANQGSEATYESGFVIDKFPISRPNLTFSTLTVSNMSPEDSSIYLCSGDRANTEAFFGQGTRLTVV.

In its sample, this clonotype was seen a few times. The CDR3 spells CASSLVDRGPEQYF. CDR3 DNA sequence: TGCGCCAGCAGCTTGGTCGACAGGGGGCCCGAGCAGTACTTC. V and J are TRBV5-1 and TRBJ2-7; 10 bases map to TRBD1. CDR3 length equals 14 residues. Germline V CDR1 and CDR2: SGHRS, YFSETQ. With 0 bases clipped from V and 6 bases from J, the junction kept 3 bases outside the gene matches.

In its sample, this clonotype was seen a few times. V is TRBV15 and J is TRBJ2-3; D gene ambiguous. The CDR3 loop spans 14 amino acids. The germline CDR1 and CDR2 sequences are LNHNV and YYDKDF (reference sequence). V was cut by 0 bases and J by 6 bases, with 10 bases left in between. CDR3: CATSRDLGLDTQYF. The CDR3 DNA follows: TGTGCCACCAGCAGAGATCTGGGGTTGGATACGCAGTATTTT.

There are a few counts of this clonotype. The chain has TRBV5-1 and TRBJ2-5, with D perhaps TRBD1 or TRBD2 (5 bases each). V dropped 4 bases and J dropped 2 bases, with 12 bases sitting between them. This CDR3 is 14 amino acids long. CDR1 and CDR2 from the germline V gene are SGHRS and YFSETQ. The CDR3 loop reads CASSQLGAQETQYF. As DNA, the CDR3 is TGCGCCAGCAGCCAACTCGGGGCTCAAGAGACCCAGTACTTC.

This clonotype has more than one count but fewer than ten. This sequence joins TRBV6-5 and TRBJ1-2; 10 nucleotides agree with TRBD1. The junction had 6 bases not matched to a gene; V was cut back by 4 bases and J by 7 bases. This CDR3 region has 14 residues. Germline V lookup: CDR1 MNHEY, CDR2 SVGAGI. The CDR3 here is CASSLGQGWRGYTF. The CDR3 nucleotides read TGTGCCAGCAGTTTGGGACAGGGGTGGCGTGGCTACACCTTC.

This clonotype was picked up a small number of times. The chain uses TRBV20-1 and TRBJ2-4; D gene ambiguous. V lost 0 bases and J lost 6, with 18 bases in between. CDR3 length: 16 residues. CDR1 is DFQATT and CDR2 is SNEGSKA in the germline V gene (reference sequence). CDR3 DNA: TGCAGTGCTAGAGATGTCCAGCGCGAAATGGGAAACATTCAGTACTTC. Residues: CSARDVQREMGNIQYF.

This sequence joins TRBV5-1 and TRBJ1-2; the D is unclear. Germline V lookup: CDR1 SGHRS, CDR2 YFSETQ. V was cut by 4 bases and J by 5 bases, with 18 bases left in between. The CDR3 has 15 residues. In DNA form, the CDR3 reads TGCGCCAGCAGCCAATCCCCAAGGGAGGAATATGGCTACACCTTC. As protein: CASSQSPREEYGYTF.

V gene TRBV14 combines with J gene TRBJ1-1; TRBD1 matches 12 bases. V lost 3 bases and J lost 1; bases outside the gene matches: 3. The germline V gene has CDR1 SGHDN and CDR2 FVKESK. The CDR3 extends over 16 amino acids. CDR3 protein: CASSHRDRGRNTEAFF. The CDR3 DNA reads as TGTGCCAGCAGCCACCGGGACAGGGGGCGGAACACTGAAGCTTTCTTT.

This sequence joins TRBV30 and TRBJ2-5; TRBD1 is a possible D gene (5 bases). V was shortened by 5 bases and J by 2 bases, with 15 bases between the two germline ends. Germline V lookup: CDR1 GTSNPN, CDR2 SVGIG (reference sequence). The CDR3 consists of 14 residues. Written as DNA, the CDR3 is TGTGCCTGGGGCTCCAGGGTCTTACAAGAGACCCAGTACTTC. Its translation: CAWGSRVLQETQYF.

The chain joins TRBV7-2 to TRBJ2-7, with a weak D call TRBD1 (5 bases). Germline V lookup: CDR1 SGHTA, CDR2 FQGNSA. V was trimmed by 3 bases and J by 4 bases, leaving 13 bases between them. The CDR3 has 14 residues. As DNA, the CDR3 is TGTGCCAGCAGCTTCAGGGTAAAGGGATACGAGCAGTACTTC. Amino acids: CASSFRVKGYEQYF.

This clonotype was picked up a small number of times. V gene TRBV5-1 combines with J gene TRBJ2-7; D may be TRBD1 (6 bases). Germline loops: CDR1 SGHRS, CDR2 YFSETQ. V lost 4 bases and J 1 base, leaving 15 bases between the germline ends. The CDR3 is 15 amino acids. The CDR3 region is CASSEQPGHSYEQYF. CDR3 coding DNA: TGCGCCAGCAGCGAGCAGCCGGGACATTCCTACGAGCAGTACTTC.

This clonotype was seen many times. This chain uses TRBV29-1 with TRBJ1-3, with D hard to call. Trimming pared 6 bases from V and 4 bases from J, leaving 10 bases between. CDR3 length equals 12 residues. Looked up from germline, CDR1 is SQVTM and CDR2 is ANQGSEA. The CDR3 sequence is CSVRPGGNTIYF. CDR3 DNA sequence: TGCAGCGTCCGACCAGGAGGAAACACCATATATTTT.